Below, 17 T cell receptor beta chains from the same sample are listed, as sequenced in a study of cytomegalovirus exposure and HLA in healthy donors. Some clones are missing from TCRdb's copy, which holds only in-frame ones; the method was immunoSEQ multiplex PCR. The sample holds about 120,000 clones, under 90% seen once. Sequences were obtained from PBMCs. The source of these receptors is a woman in her late teens or twenties in good health and CMV-seronegative.

The V gene is TRBV2, the J gene TRBJ2-7; 9 bases are a match to TRBD2. The germline gives CDR1 SNHLY, CDR2 FYNNEI. The junction had 9 bases not matched to a gene; V was cut back by 3 bases and J by 6 bases. The CDR3 contains 15 residues. Here the CDR3 reads CASSEKAGGISEQYF. DNA of the CDR3: TGTGCCAGCAGTGAGAAGGCGGGAGGGATCTCCGAGCAGTACTTC.

The gene calls are TRBV19 and TRBJ2-1, with 7 bases aligning to TRBD2. Germline loops: CDR1 LNHDA, CDR2 SQIVND (reference sequence). The CDR3 has 14 amino acids. V was pared by 6 bases and J by 8 bases, with 10 bases of the junction left unmatched. The CDR3 here is CASRPSGGSYEQFF. In DNA form, the CDR3 reads TGTGCCAGTAGACCTTCCGGCGGGAGCTATGAGCAGTTCTTC.

The rearrangement uses TRBV28 and TRBJ2-1; 8 bases match TRBD2. The CDR3 consists of 15 residues. CDR1 and CDR2 from the germline V gene are MDHEN and SYDVKM. V was pared by 5 bases and J by 1 base, with 4 bases of the junction left unmatched. CDR3 in amino acids: CASSATSESYNEQFF. CDR3 nucleotide sequence: TGTGCCAGCAGTGCGACTAGCGAGTCCTACAATGAGCAGTTCTTC. Together with reference TRBV28 and TRBJ2-1, the CDR3 gives the full variable domain: DVKVTQSSRYLVKRTGEKVFLECVQDMDHENMFWYRQDPGLGLRLIYFSYDVKMKEKGDIPEGYSVSREKKERFSLILESASTNQTSMYLCASSATSESYNEQFFGPGTRLTVL.

The gene calls are TRBV5-4 and TRBJ2-7; D may be TRBD1 (6 bases). The CDR3 length is 15 residues. Trimming pared 3 bases from V and 2 bases from J, leaving 15 bases between. CDR1 is SGHNT and CDR2 is YYREEE in the germline V gene (reference sequence). CDR3 nucleotide sequence: TGTGCCAGCAGCTCCCGTGGCAGGGGCCCCTACGAGCAGTACTTC. It translates to CASSSRGRGPYEQYF.

The gene calls are TRBV4-2 and TRBJ1-5; 7 positions agree with TRBD1. CDR1 is LGHNA and CDR2 is YNFKEQ in the germline V gene. Unmatched junction bases numbered 4, after V lost 1 base and J lost 4 bases. The CDR3 totals 15 residues. The CDR3 sequence is CASSQVGQVNQPQHF. CDR3 coding DNA: TGTGCCAGCAGCCAAGTCGGACAGGTAAATCAGCCCCAGCATTTT.

CDR3 sequence reads: CASSSRGVRAGELFF. Here the CDR3 DNA reads TGTGCCAGCAGTTCCCGGGGGGTGAGGGCCGGGGAGCTGTTTTTT. This chain connects TRBV28 to TRBJ2-2; 7 bases agree with TRBD2. The CDR3 has 15 amino acids. Germline loops: CDR1 MDHEN, CDR2 SYDVKM. J lost 6 bases, V lost 4 bases, and 8 bases had no gene match.

The chain uses TRBV10-3 and TRBJ2-7; 7 bases agree with TRBD2. V shed 10 bases, J shed 3 bases, and the junction held 24 bases outside the gene matches. The CDR3 contains 18 residues. Germline V gene sequence: CDR1 ENHRY, CDR2 SYGVKD. The CDR3 reads CATSAPLFRGAGDYEQYF. CDR3 coding DNA: TGTGCCACCAGCGCGCCGCTTTTTCGTGGGGCGGGAGACTACGAGCAGTACTTC.

The V and J genes are TRBV28 and TRBJ1-5; unclear D gene. Trimming stripped 6 bases from V and 7 bases from J, with 13 bases between. The CDR3 consists of 13 residues. CDR1 MDHEN and CDR2 SYDVKM come from the germline V gene. Written as DNA, the CDR3 is TGTGCCAGCAGCTCTACCACGCACCAGCCCCAGCATTTT. Residues: CASSSTTHQPQHF.

This chain uses TRBV19 with TRBJ2-2, with TRBD1 as a possible D gene (6 bases). Germline CDR1 LNHDA, CDR2 SQIVND (reference sequence). Trimming removed 3 bases from V and 7 bases from J, with 15 bases in between. The CDR3 has 15 residues. The CDR3 nucleotides are TGTGCCAGTAGTATGGGCAGGGGAATAGACGGGGAGCTGTTTTTT. It encodes CASSMGRGIDGELFF.

CDR3 coding DNA: TGTGCCAGCAGCTCCAGAACCGGGACTAGCGGAGACACCGGGGAGCTGTTTTTT. Residues: CASSSRTGTSGDTGELFF. The chain combines TRBV11-3 with TRBJ2-2, with 11 bases lining up with TRBD2. With V trimmed by 4 bases and J by 3 bases, 10 bases remained unmatched. Germline CDR1 and CDR2: SGHNT and YENEEA. The CDR3 is 18 amino acids.

The rearrangement links TRBV2 to TRBJ2-1, with 7 nucleotides matching TRBD2. This CDR3 spans 16 amino acids. J lost 8 bases, V lost 2 bases, and 12 bases had no gene match. Germline assignment: CDR1 SNHLY and CDR2 FYNNEI. The CDR3 DNA sequence: TGTGCCAGCAGTGAACCCCTGGGGGGGACGGAGCATGAGCAGTTCTTC. It specifies CASSEPLGGTEHEQFF.

The V and J genes are TRBV6-5 and TRBJ2-7, with a tentative D call TRBD2 (5 bases). The germline V gene has CDR1 MNHEY and CDR2 SVGAGI. The CDR3 is made up of 15 amino acids. V dropped 6 bases and J dropped 2 bases, with 17 bases sitting between them. CDR3 in DNA: TGTGCCAGCAGAACTAAGGCGGGCGCCGCCTACGAGCAGTACTTC. It codes for CASRTKAGAAYEQYF.

Concerning this clone: The same CDR3 arises from other DNA sequences in this sample as well. The rearrangement joins TRBV10-2 to TRBJ2-1, with a weak D call TRBD1 (6 bases). The V and J ends lost 8 bases and 7 bases respectively, with 24 bases between them. The CDR3 consists of 16 residues. Germline-derived CDR1 and CDR2 are WSHSY and SAAADI. In DNA form, the CDR3 reads TGCGCCAGCGCTATGTTCATGGGGGCTACCGCTAATGAGCAGTTCTTC. Protein sequence: CASAMFMGATANEQFF.

This clone occurred once. The chain couples TRBV28 to TRBJ1-2, with D hard to call. Germline V CDR1 and CDR2: MDHEN, SYDVKM. Trimming left V 6 bases short and J 4 bases short, with 9 bases between. The CDR3 sequence is 12 residues long. CDR3 nucleotide sequence: TGTGCCAGCAGGTTGAGCGTCTATGGCTACACCTTC. This gives the protein CASRLSVYGYTF.

This chain uses TRBV7-6 with TRBJ2-7; D is perhaps TRBD1 (5 bases). CDR1 is SGHVS and CDR2 is FNYEAQ in the germline V gene. The CDR3 covers 14 residues. The ends were cut back, 5 bases at V and 0 bases at J, with 11 bases in the middle. The CDR3 DNA reads TGTGCCAGCAGCCCGGACAAGACCTCCTACGAGCAGTACTTC. Its translation is CASSPDKTSYEQYF.

The J gene is TRBJ2-7, the V gene TRBV18, with 7 bases aligning to TRBD2. J gave up 3 bases and V 6 bases, and 5 bases lay outside the gene matches. The V gene's germline CDR1 is KGHSH and CDR2 LQKENI. The CDR3 sequence is 13 residues long. CDR3 in amino acids: CASSRTRGYEQYF. DNA for the CDR3: TGTGCCAGCTCGCGGACTAGGGGCTACGAGCAGTACTTC.

This chain connects TRBV6-1 to TRBJ2-5; 15 nucleotides align to TRBD2. Germline V gene sequence: CDR1 MNHNS, CDR2 SASEGT. V trimming: 6 bases; J trimming: 4 bases; junction bases outside the gene matches: 3. The CDR3 spans 15 residues. The CDR3 DNA reads as TGTGCCAGCAGGGGACTAGCGGGAGGCCGAGAGACCCAGTACTTC. This encodes CASRGLAGGRETQYF.